This T cell receptor beta chain derives from a study of response to subunit inactivated influenza vaccine. Overall study results and limits: The authors suggested that few new T cells are recruited per seasonal influenza vaccination.

MiXCR, run by TCRdb on the RT-PCR reads, gives a single entry per CDR3 protein. The table shows about 650,000 distinct CDR3 sequences, with roughly 15% occurring only once. A few counts support this clonotype. Its target is not known. Trimming removed 6 bases at V and 8 bases at J, with 20 bases between. Germline V gene sequence: CDR1 DFQATT, CDR2 SNEGSKA (reference sequence). The CDR3 loop spans 15 amino acids. The sequencing here drew on PBMCs from blood, taken 14 to 15 days before vaccination. The gene calls are TRBV20-1 and TRBJ1-6; D may be TRBD1 (5 bases). This sequence was found in a man aged 50 to 60 who received an inactivated influenza vaccine. The DNA for the CDR3 is TGCAGTGCCGAGGACACCGCCTTTCCCTATTCACCCCTCCACTTT. Amino acids: CSAEDTAFPYSPLHF.